One and the same sample provided the 18 T cell receptor beta chains below, sequenced in a study of PD-1 blockade in classical Hodgkin lymphoma. Data came from immunoSEQ multiplex PCR; TCRdb stores just in-frame clones and leaves some out. The data hold some 70,000 clones, with 93% observed a single time. The sample's time point: newly diagnosed, previously untreated cHL patient sample. The sample comprised peripheral blood mononuclear cells (PBMCs). The source is a human donor with classical Hodgkin lymphoma.

This clone has a single count. This sequence joins TRBV2 and TRBJ1-3; 9 bases line up with TRBD1. The J segment lost 4 bases and the V segment lost 6 bases, leaving 4 bases of the junction unmatched. The CDR3 covers 14 residues. Germline V CDR1 and CDR2: SNHLY, FYNNEI. The CDR3 spells CASRGTGLGNTIYF. The CDR3 DNA reads as TGTGCCAGCAGGGGGACAGGGTTAGGAAACACCATATATTTT.

The gene calls are TRBV28 and TRBJ2-1; D not resolved. Trimming removed 6 bases from V and 4 bases from J, with 16 bases in between. The CDR3 is 15 amino acids. Per the germline V gene, CDR1 is MDHEN and CDR2 is SYDVKM. In DNA form, the CDR3 reads TGTGCCAGCAGAACCTTAGGGTTCACGTACAATGAGCAGTTCTTC. Translation: CASRTLGFTYNEQFF.

This clone was detected only once. The chain links TRBV28 to TRBJ2-2; D is perhaps TRBD1 or TRBD2 (6 bases each). CDR1 and CDR2 (germline): MDHEN, SYDVKM. The germline V and J ends were trimmed by 3 bases and 8 bases, with 10 bases remaining between them. This CDR3 comprises 13 residues. The CDR3 loop reads CASSFTGRGELFF. For the CDR3, the DNA is TGTGCCAGCAGTTTCACAGGGAGGGGGGAGCTGTTTTTT.

This clone was counted once. The V and J genes are TRBV5-1 and TRBJ2-2; a possible D gene is TRBD2 (5 bases). The CDR3 spans 15 residues. V was shortened by 1 base and J by 2 bases, with 9 bases between the two germline ends. The germline gives CDR1 SGHRS, CDR2 YFSETQ. CDR3 amino acids: CASSLNSANTGELFF. The CDR3 DNA follows: TGCGCCAGCAGCTTGAATAGCGCCAACACCGGGGAGCTGTTTTTT.

V usage is TRBV30 and J usage is TRBJ1-5; perhaps TRBD1 as D (5 bases). The CDR3 covers 13 residues. V was clipped by 4 bases and J by 6 bases, with 13 bases between them. Germline V gene lookup returns CDR1 GTSNPN and CDR2 SVGIG (reference sequence). CDR3 protein: CAWTEQEFQPQHF. The CDR3 bases are TGTGCCTGGACAGAACAGGAGTTTCAGCCCCAGCATTTT.

The V and J genes are TRBV6-5 and TRBJ2-2; possibly TRBD1 for D (6 bases). This CDR3 comprises 15 residues. V lost 6 bases, J lost 3 bases, and 14 bases lay in between. Germline V gives CDR1 MNHEY, CDR2 SVGAGI. The CDR3 DNA follows: TGTGCCAGCAGCCCCTGGGGGCCGGACACCGGGGAGCTGTTTTTT. Translation gives CASSPWGPDTGELFF.

The rearrangement uses TRBV4-3 and TRBJ2-1, with D maybe TRBD1 (6 bases). Looked up from germline, CDR1 is LGHNA and CDR2 is YSLEER. The CDR3 covers 17 residues. With 1 base removed from V and 0 bases from J, the gap between germline ends came to 13 bases. The CDR3 sequence: CASSQGWTDYSYNEQFF. DNA for the CDR3: TGCGCCAGCAGCCAAGGATGGACAGACTACTCCTACAATGAGCAGTTCTTC.

V usage is TRBV7-7 and J usage is TRBJ2-1; unclear D gene. Germline assignment: CDR1 SSHAT and CDR2 FNYEAQ (reference sequence). The V end was cut by 4 bases, the J end by 4 bases, with 8 bases between. This CDR3 is 13 amino acids long. CDR3 nucleotides: TGTGCCAGCAGCTCAGACGTATACAATGAGCAGTTCTTC. It translates to CASSSDVYNEQFF.

J is TRBJ1-2 and V is TRBV6-1; perhaps TRBD1 as D (6 bases). Trimming cost V 0 bases and J 8 bases, with 13 bases left between them. The CDR3 sequence is 14 residues long. Per the germline V gene, CDR1 is MNHNS and CDR2 is SASEGT. The CDR3 nucleotides are TGTGCCAGCAGTGAAGCTGGGAGGGGGGACGGCTACACCTTC. Residues: CASSEAGRGDGYTF.

This chain connects TRBV6-1 to TRBJ1-1; 7 bases align to TRBD1. Trimming cost V 5 bases and J 0 bases; bases outside gene matches: 3. The CDR3 is 14 residues long. Germline values: CDR1 MNHNS, CDR2 SASEGT. This chain's CDR3 is CASSRGQMNTEAFF. Written as DNA, the CDR3 is TGTGCCAGCAGTAGGGGACAGATGAACACTGAAGCTTTCTTT.

In its sample, this clone was seen once. This sequence joins TRBV18 and TRBJ1-1; no reliable D call. The germline V gene encodes CDR1 KGHSH and CDR2 LQKENI. Trimming took off 3 bases at V and 4 bases at J, with 15 bases between the two ends. This CDR3 is 15 amino acids long. CDR3 DNA sequence: TGTGCCAGCTCACCTACTGATGGAGCAGCCACTGAAGCTTTCTTT. Amino acid sequence: CASSPTDGAATEAFF.

This chain joins TRBV5-6 and TRBJ2-7; a possible D gene is TRBD1 (5 bases). CDR3 size: 12 residues. CDR1 and CDR2 (germline): SGHDT, YYEEEE. Trimming took off 4 bases at V and 4 bases at J, with 9 bases between the two ends. CDR3 sequence: CASSARQYEQYF. The CDR3 bases are TGTGCCAGCAGCGCCCGACAGTACGAGCAGTACTTC.

This clone was seen a single time. The V call is TRBV7-2, the J call TRBJ2-3; possible D gene TRBD1, 5 bases. Germline-derived CDR1 and CDR2 are SGHTA and FQGNSA. V was trimmed by 5 bases and J by 0 bases, leaving 18 bases between them. The CDR3 extends over 17 amino acids. For the CDR3, the DNA is TGTGCCAGCAGCCCCCCTTGGGGCTACGCTAGCACAGATACGCAGTATTTT. Encoded protein: CASSPPWGYASTDTQYF.

This clone was observed a single time. This chain connects TRBV14 to TRBJ1-1, with unresolved D. Germline V CDR1 and CDR2: SGHDN, FVKESK. This CDR3 contains 15 residues. V gave up 0 bases and J gave up 8 bases, with 16 bases separating them. CDR3: CASSQDGSRPNEAFF. CDR3 bases: TGTGCCAGCAGCCAAGATGGGTCAAGACCCAACGAAGCTTTCTTT.

The gene calls are TRBV6-5 and TRBJ2-3; unclear D gene. This CDR3 contains 15 residues. Trimming left V 3 bases short and J 0 bases short, with 10 bases between. CDR1 and CDR2 (germline): MNHEY, SVGAGI. This CDR3 is CASSYTEYSTDTQYF. The CDR3 DNA is TGTGCCAGCAGTTATACGGAATATAGCACAGATACGCAGTATTTT.

The chain employs TRBV7-9 and TRBJ1-3, with D perhaps TRBD1 (6 bases). Trimming took 4 bases from V and 4 from J, leaving 17 bases between them. Germline CDR1 SEHNR, CDR2 FQNEAQ (reference sequence). CDR3 length: 16 residues. Written as DNA, the CDR3 is TGTGCCAGCAGCTCCATGCCCCAAGACAGGGGAAACACCATATATTTT. This sequence encodes CASSSMPQDRGNTIYF.

The chain links TRBV19 to TRBJ2-3, with 9 bases matching TRBD2. The V gene's germline CDR1 is LNHDA and CDR2 SQIVND (reference sequence). The CDR3 covers 14 residues. The junction had 8 bases not matched to a gene; V was cut back by 8 bases and J by 5 bases. In nucleotides, the CDR3 is TGTGCCAGTTTTGGCGGGAGGGCTGGAGATACGCAGTATTTT. Translation gives CASFGGRAGDTQYF.

V and J are TRBV7-9 and TRBJ1-1, with D maybe TRBD1 (5 bases). Germline V gene data show CDR1 as SEHNR and CDR2 as FQNEAQ (reference sequence). The CDR3 consists of 15 residues. Trimming removed 1 base from V and 1 base from J, with 10 bases in between. CDR3 loop: CASSLEWQGNTEAFF. CDR3 nucleotide sequence: TGTGCCAGCAGCTTAGAGTGGCAGGGGAACACTGAAGCTTTCTTT.